Shown below are 20 T cell receptor beta chains from a single sample sequenced in a study of regulatory T cells in long-lasting Graves disease. Time point defined: persistent/refractory GD, antithyroid drugs over 5 years with positive TRAb. Researchers made the TCR library from RNA that was extracted from PBMCs. To make TCR beta libraries, researchers used iRepertoire HTBI primers and Arm-PCR of CDR3 regions. TCRdb called the multiplex PCR reads again in MiXCR, with one record for every CDR3 protein. The data contain fewer than 400,000 distinct CDR3 sequences, less than 25% of them singletons. Sequencing was performed on peripheral blood mononuclear cells (PBMCs), taken when the disease was refractory, from a patient treated with antithyroid drugs. Receptors were obtained from a female donor with Graves disease.

This clonotype was found many times. This chain uses TRBV20-1 with TRBJ1-2; 10 nucleotides line up with TRBD1. Per germline, CDR1 DFQATT and CDR2 SNEGSKA (reference sequence). The ends lost 3 bases at V and 5 bases at J; junction bases unmatched: 0. CDR3 length equals 12 residues. CDR3 amino acids: CSARGQGYGYTF. Here the CDR3 DNA reads TGCAGTGCTAGGGGACAGGGGTATGGCTACACCTTC.

This clonotype was seen repeatedly, ten times or more. The V and J genes are TRBV12-3 or TRBV12-4 and TRBJ2-2; tentatively, D is TRBD1 (6 bases). The CDR3 has 15 residues. The germline V and J ends were trimmed by 4 bases and 0 bases, with 9 bases remaining between them. In DNA form, the CDR3 reads TGTGCCAGCAGTTGGGGACAAGCGAACACCGGGGAGCTGTTTTTT. Protein: CASSWGQANTGELFF.

Note on this clonotype: Compared with germline, one end of the junction differs, possibly owing to a read error. The chain employs TRBV20-1 and TRBJ2-7; tentatively, D is TRBD1 (6 bases). The germline V gene has CDR1 DFQATT and CDR2 SNEGSKA (reference sequence). The CDR3 has 12 residues. In DNA, the CDR3 is TGCGGTGCGAGCCAGGGGTTATACGAGCAGTACTTC. Its protein product is CGASQGLYEQYF.

This clonotype has ten or more counts. V gene TRBV28 combines with J gene TRBJ1-1, with a possible D match to TRBD1 (6 bases). V shed 4 bases and J shed 0 bases, with 15 bases lying between them. There are 16 residues in the CDR3. CDR1 MDHEN and CDR2 SYDVKM come from the germline V gene. DNA of the CDR3: TGTGCCAGCAGTTCAGGACAGATCCTTATGAACACTGAAGCTTTCTTT. It is translated as CASSSGQILMNTEAFF.

The chain joins TRBV4-3 to TRBJ1-4, with D possibly TRBD1 on 5 matching bases. The CDR3 has 18 amino acids. Germline CDR1 LGHNA, CDR2 YSLEER. The V end was cut by 1 base, the J end by 5 bases, with 20 bases between. CDR3 in amino acids: CASSQAPTGGGGNEKLFF. Written as DNA, the CDR3 is TGCGCCAGCAGCCAAGCCCCCACCGGCGGGGGTGGGAATGAAAAACTGTTTTTT.

The sample holds one count of this clonotype. A read error is possible here, since a much larger clone lies one base away. The J gene is TRBJ2-7, the V gene TRBV28; possible D gene TRBD2, 5 bases. This CDR3 has 14 residues. Germline loops: CDR1 MDHEN, CDR2 SYDVKM. Trimming cost V 1 base and J 7 bases, with 14 bases left between them. The CDR3, as DNA: TGTGCCAGCAGTTTATTGGACCCCCGAGGGGAGCAGTACTTC. Amino acid sequence: CASSLLDPRGEQYF.

This clonotype was detected only a few times. This chain connects TRBV27 to TRBJ1-6; possible D gene TRBD1, 6 bases. Germline V lookup: CDR1 MNHEY, CDR2 SMNVEV (reference sequence). The CDR3 is 16 residues long. V was cut by 2 bases and J by 7 bases, with 15 bases left in between. The CDR3 nucleotides are TGTGCCAGCAGTTTAGGAATTGGGAGGGGGAATTCACCCCTCCACTTT. It translates to CASSLGIGRGNSPLHF.

In this sample, this clonotype turned up many times. This chain links TRBV6-1 with TRBJ2-7; D tentatively reads TRBD1 or TRBD2 (6 bases each). The CDR3 loop spans 15 amino acids. Germline CDR1 and CDR2: MNHNS and SASEGT. Between the trimmed V and J ends, which lost 6 bases and 2 bases, there was a span of 17 bases. Here the CDR3 DNA reads TGTGCCAGCAGGAGGGGGGCGGGCCCACCCTACGAGCAGTACTTC. Translation: CASRRGAGPPYEQYF.

Note on this clonotype: A much more abundant neighbour one base away suggests this may be a read error. CDR3 sequence (DNA): TGTGCCAACAGCTTCAAGTCGGGCGGGGAGACCCAGTACTTC. It encodes CANSFKSGGETQYF. The chain recombines TRBV7-2 with TRBJ2-5, with a possible D match to TRBD2 (5 bases). The germline gives CDR1 SGHTA, CDR2 FQGNSA. CDR3 length: 14 residues.

The chain links TRBV7-2 to TRBJ2-7, with TRBD1 matching 7 bases. Germline CDR1 SGHTA, CDR2 FQGNSA. The CDR3 is 13 amino acids. V gave up 4 bases and J gave up 5 bases; unmatched junction bases: 5. The CDR3 loop reads CASSYRQGHEQYF. CDR3 DNA: TGTGCCAGCAGCTACCGACAGGGACACGAGCAGTACTTC. Drawing the rest from reference TRBV7-2 and TRBJ2-7, the complete variable domain is GAGVSQSPSNKVTEKGKDVELRCDPISGHTALYWYRQSLGQGLEFLIYFQGNSAPDKSGLPSDRFSAERTGGSVSTLTIQRTQQEDSAVYLCASSYRQGHEQYFGPGTRLTVT.

The chain couples TRBV7-3 to TRBJ1-1; D ambiguous. Germline values: CDR1 SGHTA, CDR2 FQGTGA. Trimming shortened V by 0 bases and J by 5 bases, and 7 bases separated the two germline ends. The CDR3 runs to 13 residues. The chain's CDR3 is CASSLTEGTEAFF. The CDR3 bases are TGTGCCAGCAGCTTAACTGAGGGTACTGAAGCTTTCTTT.

This clonotype was seen many times. The chain joins TRBV28 to TRBJ2-6; D not resolved. The CDR3 runs 16 residues. Trimming cost V 3 bases and J 2 bases, with 11 bases left between them. Looked up from germline, CDR1 is MDHEN and CDR2 is SYDVKM. The CDR3 nucleotides read TGTGCCAGCAGTTTGGCAGGTGGGGCTGGGGCCAACGTCCTGACTTTC. Translating it yields CASSLAGGAGANVLTF.

Concerning this clonotype itself: Mismatch with germline at one junction end may stem from a read error. This chain uses TRBV7-6 with TRBJ2-2, with no clear D. This CDR3 is 15 amino acids long. The germline V gene encodes CDR1 SGHVS and CDR2 FNYEAQ. CDR3 protein: CASSPGSANIGELFF. CDR3 coding DNA: TGTGCCAGCAGTCCCGGATCAGCGAACATCGGGGAGCTGTTTTTT.

This clonotype was observed at least ten times. This chain connects TRBV12-3 or TRBV12-4 to TRBJ2-5, with TRBD1 matching 7 bases. V lost 4 bases to trimming and J lost 8 bases; unmatched junction nucleotides: 10. The CDR3 is made up of 14 amino acids. CDR3 coding DNA: TGTGCCAGCAGTTCCCCGGGACAGCCCGCAACCCAGTACTTC. Protein product: CASSSPGQPATQYF.

This clonotype occurred many times. This chain links TRBV28 with TRBJ1-2, with TRBD1 as a possible D gene (6 bases). V shed 4 bases and J shed 0 bases, with 24 bases lying between them. Germline values: CDR1 MDHEN, CDR2 SYDVKM. The CDR3 runs 19 residues. The CDR3 nucleotides are TGTGCCAGCAGTTCCAGCCGAATTGGGGGGCCTACCACTAACTATGGCTACACCTTC. Amino acids: CASSSSRIGGPTTNYGYTF.

This clonotype has more than one count but fewer than ten. The V call is TRBV2, the J call TRBJ2-2, with no clear D. The CDR3 spans 16 residues. V was clipped by 2 bases and J by 2 bases, with 12 bases between them. Germline lookup yields CDR1 SNHLY and CDR2 FYNNEI. The CDR3 spells CASSEKALPNTGELFF. The CDR3 DNA reads as TGTGCCAGCAGTGAAAAGGCGCTTCCCAACACCGGGGAGCTGTTTTTT.

This clonotype was detected many times. The V gene is TRBV28, the J gene TRBJ2-7; no reliable D call. Trimming shortened V by 5 bases and J by 3 bases, and 2 bases separated the two germline ends. The CDR3 is 10 residues long. The germline V gene has CDR1 MDHEN and CDR2 SYDVKM. CDR3 nucleotides: TGTGCCAGCAGTCACTACGAGCAGTACTTC. As protein: CASSHYEQYF.

The gene calls are TRBV7-8 and TRBJ2-7, with D perhaps TRBD1 (5 bases). The CDR3 totals 12 residues. Germline CDR1 SGHVS, CDR2 FQNEAQ. Trimming removed 5 bases at V and 6 bases at J, with 11 bases between. CDR3 bases: TGTGCCAGCAGCCAGAGCAGGGTCGAGCAGTACTTC. Its translation is CASSQSRVEQYF.

This clonotype was seen ten or more times. The V and J genes are TRBV6-1 and TRBJ2-2, with 8 positions matching TRBD1. The germline V gene has CDR1 MNHNS and CDR2 SASEGT. This CDR3 is 15 amino acids long. V was pared by 9 bases and J by 2 bases, with 8 bases of the junction left unmatched. As DNA, the CDR3 is TGTGCCAGTACACCGGGACAGGCTAACACCGGGGAGCTGTTTTTT. Translating it yields CASTPGQANTGELFF.

This clonotype appeared a few times. The chain joins TRBV4-3 to TRBJ2-7; the D gene is possibly TRBD1 (5 bases). The CDR3 has 13 residues. Germline V gene data show CDR1 as LGHNA and CDR2 as YSLEER. V was pared by 0 bases and J by 5 bases, with 8 bases between. This chain's CDR3 is CASSQDQGHEQYF. The CDR3, as DNA: TGCGCCAGCAGCCAAGATCAGGGCCACGAGCAGTACTTC.